This TCR beta chain was captured by sequencing in a study of cytomegalovirus exposure and HLA in healthy donors. Study-wide results and limits: The productive fraction for most TCR beta V segments was about 87% or about 30% in an earlier analysis.

Note on this clone: The antigen is unknown.

The PCR was carried out with 60 Vbeta primers and 13 Jbeta primers. Some clones are missing from TCRdb's copy, which holds only in-frame ones; the method was immunoSEQ multiplex PCR. The profile shows roughly 120,000 clones, approximately 80% of them singletons. Per germline, CDR1 SEHNR and CDR2 FQNEAQ (reference sequence). There are 14 residues in the CDR3. V was pared by 1 base and J by 5 bases, with 2 bases of the junction left unmatched. Sequenced: PBMCs. The receptor's source is a human donor in good health. The rearrangement uses TRBV7-9 and TRBJ2-1, with 7 bases fitting TRBD1. CDR3 nucleotide sequence: TGTGCCAGCAGCTTAGGACAGGGCGACAATGAGCAGTTCTTC. This sequence encodes CASSLGQGDNEQFF. The full variable domain, completed using reference TRBV7-9 and TRBJ2-1, is DTGVSQNPRHKITKRGQNVTFRCDPISEHNRLYWYRQTLGQGPEFLTYFQNEAQLEKSRLLSDRFSAERPKGSFSTLEIQRTEQGDSAMYLCASSLGQGDNEQFFGPGTRLTVL.